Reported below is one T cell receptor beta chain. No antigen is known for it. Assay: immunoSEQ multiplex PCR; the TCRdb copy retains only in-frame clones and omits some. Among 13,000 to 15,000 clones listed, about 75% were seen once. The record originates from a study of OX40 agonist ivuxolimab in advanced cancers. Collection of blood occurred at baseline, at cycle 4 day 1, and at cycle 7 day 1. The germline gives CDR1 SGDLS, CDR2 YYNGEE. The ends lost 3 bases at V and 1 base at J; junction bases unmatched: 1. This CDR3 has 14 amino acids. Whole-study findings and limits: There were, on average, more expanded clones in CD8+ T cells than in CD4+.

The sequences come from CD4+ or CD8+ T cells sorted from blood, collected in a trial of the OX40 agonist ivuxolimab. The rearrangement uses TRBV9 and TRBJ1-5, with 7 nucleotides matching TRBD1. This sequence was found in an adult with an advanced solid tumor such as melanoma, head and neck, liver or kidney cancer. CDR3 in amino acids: CASSAGQSNQPQHF. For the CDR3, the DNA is TGTGCCAGCAGCGCGGGACAGAGCAATCAGCCCCAGCATTTT.